This T cell receptor (beta chain) was identified in a study of cytomegalovirus exposure and HLA in healthy donors. Germline CDR1 is MDHEN and CDR2 is SYDVKM. The V end was cut by 6 bases, the J end by 14 bases, with 25 bases between. The CDR3 extends over 14 amino acids. Healthy bone marrow donors made up the cohort. In the PCR, 60 Vbeta and 13 Jbeta primers were used. Some clones are missing from TCRdb's copy, which holds only in-frame ones; the method was immunoSEQ multiplex PCR. Listed are approximately 72,000 clones; over 4% falls within the top ten. The rearrangement links TRBV28 to TRBJ1-2, with unresolved D. This receptor was identified in a woman aged 40 to 55 in good health and CMV-seropositive. The sequencing input was PBMCs. The CDR3 sequence is CASSLEPATKRWTF. The CDR3 DNA reads TGTGCCAGCAGCCTAGAGCCGGCGACCAAACGTTGGACCTTC.